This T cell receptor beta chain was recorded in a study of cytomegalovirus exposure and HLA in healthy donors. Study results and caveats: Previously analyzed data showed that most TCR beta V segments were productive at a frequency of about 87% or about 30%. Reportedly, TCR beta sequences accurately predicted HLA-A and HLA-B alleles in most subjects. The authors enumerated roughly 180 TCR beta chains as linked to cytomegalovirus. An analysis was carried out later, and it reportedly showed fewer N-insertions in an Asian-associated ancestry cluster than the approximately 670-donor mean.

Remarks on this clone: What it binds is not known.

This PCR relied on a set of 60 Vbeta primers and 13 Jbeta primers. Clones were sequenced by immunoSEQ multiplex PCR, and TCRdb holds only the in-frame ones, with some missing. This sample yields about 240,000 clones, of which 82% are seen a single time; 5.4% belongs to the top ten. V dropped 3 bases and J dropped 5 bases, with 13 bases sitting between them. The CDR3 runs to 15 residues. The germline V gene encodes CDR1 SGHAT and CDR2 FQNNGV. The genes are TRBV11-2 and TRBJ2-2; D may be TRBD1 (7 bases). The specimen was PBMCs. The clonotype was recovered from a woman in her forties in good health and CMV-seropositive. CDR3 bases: TGTGCCAGCAGCTTGACAGGGACTGAAACCGGGGAGCTGTTTTTT. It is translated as CASSLTGTETGELFF.